This paragraph covers one T cell receptor (beta chain) sequence. The CDR3 loop spans 15 amino acids. Germline lookup yields CDR1 MGHRA and CDR2 YSYEKL. V was cut by 2 bases and J by 0 bases, with 8 bases left in between. Under the authors' procedure: Reference gene primer amplification yielded estimated nucleated cell counts. The method was immunoSEQ multiplex PCR; TCRdb's version includes in-frame clones alone and lacks a portion of them. V and J calls and clone size come straight from that table; D and trimming were deduced from the DNA. Among 130,000 to 150,000 clones listed, 75% to 90% were seen once. The data belong to a study of blood T cell repertoires in COVID-19. Study-level background: Collection of acute and convalescent COVID-19 samples took place in the United States, Italy and Spain. T cells, B-cell-depleted T cells, or PBMCs supplied cDNA or gDNA.

The sample comprised peripheral blood. The receptor comes from a man aged 45 to 65 who had recovered from COVID-19. V is TRBV4-1 and J is TRBJ1-3; D gene unclear. CDR3 loop: CASSQRESSGNTIYF. The CDR3 region has the DNA TGCGCCAGCAGCCAAAGGGAGTCCTCTGGAAACACCATATATTTT.